A single TCR beta chain is shown here with its context. What it recognizes is unknown. The CDR3 spans 14 residues. V was clipped by 5 bases and J by 1 base, with 11 bases between them. The germline V gene has CDR1 LNHDA and CDR2 SQIVND (reference sequence). The record originates from a study of cytomegalovirus exposure and HLA in healthy donors. Study context: The roughly 110 validation repertoires were produced on the same platform as the roughly 660 repertoires of the first cohort. This was reported in a later analysis. Study conclusions and caveats: Reports described diagnosis of cytomegalovirus status by the classifier as highly specific and sensitive. The CMV antigen specificity of a few CMV-associated chains was confirmed through in vitro analysis.

TCRdb's copy holds only in-frame clones and misses some; the assay was immunoSEQ multiplex PCR. Of about 270,000 clones listed, 65% to 90% are singletons. Specimen: PBMCs. The receptor comes from a woman between 18 and 29 years old in good health and CMV-seronegative. The gene calls are TRBV19 and TRBJ2-5; tentatively, D is TRBD2 (5 bases). CDR3 protein: CASSPQDSQETQYF. In nucleotides, the CDR3 is TGTGCCAGTAGTCCCCAGGACTCCCAAGAGACCCAGTACTTC.